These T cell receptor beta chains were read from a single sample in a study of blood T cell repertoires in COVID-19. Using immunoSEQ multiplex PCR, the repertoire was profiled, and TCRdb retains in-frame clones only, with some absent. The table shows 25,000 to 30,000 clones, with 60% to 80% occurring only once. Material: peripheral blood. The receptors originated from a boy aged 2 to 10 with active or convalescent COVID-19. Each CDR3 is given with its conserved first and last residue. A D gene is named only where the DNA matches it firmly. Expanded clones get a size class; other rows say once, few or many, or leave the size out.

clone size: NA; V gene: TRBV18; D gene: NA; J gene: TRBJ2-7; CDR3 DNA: TGTGCCAGCTCACAAACTAGCCTCGAGCAGTACTTC; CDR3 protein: CASSQTSLEQYF
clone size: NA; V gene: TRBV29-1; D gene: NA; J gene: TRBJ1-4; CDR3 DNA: TGCAGCGTTAGGAGGGGACTTAATGAAAAACTGTTTTTT; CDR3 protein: CSVRRGLNEKLFF
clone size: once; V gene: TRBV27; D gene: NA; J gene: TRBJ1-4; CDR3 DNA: TGTGCCAGCAGTCCCGGACACCCTGCAACTAATGAAAAACTGTTTTTT; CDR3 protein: CASSPGHPATNEKLFF
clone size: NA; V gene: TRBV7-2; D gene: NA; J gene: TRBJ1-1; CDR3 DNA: TGTGCCAGCAGCTTCGCGATTGAAGCTTTCTTT; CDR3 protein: CASSFAIEAFF
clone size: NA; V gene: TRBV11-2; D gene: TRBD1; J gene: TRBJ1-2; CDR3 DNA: TGTGCCAGCAGCTTAGCGGGACAGGGGGGCGGCTACACCTTC; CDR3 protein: CASSLAGQGGGYTF
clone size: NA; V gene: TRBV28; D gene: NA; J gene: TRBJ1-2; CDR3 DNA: TGTGCCAGCAGTTCCCGAGGAGTGAGTGGCTACACCTTC; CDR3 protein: CASSSRGVSGYTF
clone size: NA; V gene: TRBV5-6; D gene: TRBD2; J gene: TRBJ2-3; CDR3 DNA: TGTGCCAGCAGCTTCCCGGGACTAGCTAGAGATACGCAGTATTTT; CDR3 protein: CASSFPGLARDTQYF
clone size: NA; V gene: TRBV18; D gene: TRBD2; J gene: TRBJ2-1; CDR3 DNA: TGTGCCAGCTCACCCCCTCTCGGCGGGAGCTCCTACAATGAGCAGTTCTTC; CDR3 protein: CASSPPLGGSSYNEQFF
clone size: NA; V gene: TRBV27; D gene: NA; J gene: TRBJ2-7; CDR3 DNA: TGTGCCAGCAGTCCCCACTCCTACGAGCAGTACTTC; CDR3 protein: CASSPHSYEQYF
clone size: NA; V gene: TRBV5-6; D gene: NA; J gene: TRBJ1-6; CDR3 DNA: TGTGCCAGCAGCTTGGCTCCGAAGCATTCCCATAATTCACCCCTCCACTTT; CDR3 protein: CASSLAPKHSHNSPLHF
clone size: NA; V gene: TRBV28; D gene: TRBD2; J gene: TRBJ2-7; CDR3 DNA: TGTGCCAGCAGTTTACATGCTAGCGGGAGATCACCAGGCGAGCAGTACTTC; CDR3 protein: CASSLHASGRSPGEQYF
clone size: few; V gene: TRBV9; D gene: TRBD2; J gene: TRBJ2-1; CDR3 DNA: TGTGCCAGCAGCGAAATCGGCACTAGCGGTTACAATGAGCAGTTCTTC; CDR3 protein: CASSEIGTSGYNEQFF
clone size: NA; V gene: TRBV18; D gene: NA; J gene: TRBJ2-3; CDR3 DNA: TGTGCCAGCTCACCAACGGTGGGCACAGATACGCAGTATTTT; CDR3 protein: CASSPTVGTDTQYF
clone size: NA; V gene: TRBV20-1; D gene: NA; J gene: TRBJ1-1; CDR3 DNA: TGCAGTGCTAGAGCGAGCACTGAAGCTTTCTTT; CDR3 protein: CSARASTEAFF
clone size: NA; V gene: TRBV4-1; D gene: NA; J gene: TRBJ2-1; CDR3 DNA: TGCGCCAGCAGCCTTCGACTAGTGCAAGTGAATGAGCAGTTCTTC; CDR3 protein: CASSLRLVQVNEQFF
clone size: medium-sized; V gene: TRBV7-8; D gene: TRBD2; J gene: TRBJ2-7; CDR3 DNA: TGTGCCAGCAGCTTATTTGGGACTAGTGTCTACGAGCAGTACTTC; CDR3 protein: CASSLFGTSVYEQYF
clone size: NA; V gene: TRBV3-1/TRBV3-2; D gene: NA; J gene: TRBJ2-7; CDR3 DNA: TGTGCCAGCAAAAACAGGGACGAGCAGTACTTC; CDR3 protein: CASKNRDEQYF
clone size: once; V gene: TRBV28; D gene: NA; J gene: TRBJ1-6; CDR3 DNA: TGTGCCAGCAGTTCCCCAGGGCTTTCACCCCTCCACTTT; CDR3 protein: CASSSPGLSPLHF
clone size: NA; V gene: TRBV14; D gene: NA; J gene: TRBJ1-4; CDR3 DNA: TGTGCCAGCAGCAGACGGGGGGAAAAACTGTTTTTT; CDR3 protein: CASSRRGEKLFF
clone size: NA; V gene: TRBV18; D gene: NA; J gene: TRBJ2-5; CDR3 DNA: TGTGCCAGCTCACCACCACAGGTTGGGGAGACCCAGTACTTC; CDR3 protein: CASSPPQVGETQYF